These T cell receptor beta chains were read from a single sample in a study of T cell responses to AZD1222 COVID-19 vaccine. Generated by immunoSEQ multiplex PCR, the TCRdb table keeps only in-frame clones and is missing some. This table holds more than 140,000 clones, about nine tenths found once. The sample in question was peripheral blood, obtained on day 0 of MenACWY control vaccination. These receptors originate from an adult in good health. The CDR3 runs from the conserved cysteine through the conserved F or W. A D gene is named only where the DNA matches it firmly. Part of the rows lack a size; the others show once, few, many or a class for expanded clones.

v_call	d_call	j_call	clone_size	cdr3_aa	cdr3_nt
TRBV28	.	TRBJ2-5	.	CASSSSRLVGTQYF	TGTGCCAGCAGTTCGAGCAGGCTGGTAGGGACCCAGTACTTC
TRBV27	.	TRBJ1-5	.	CASSFLGPQPQHF	TGTGCCAGCAGTTTTCTGGGACCTCAGCCCCAGCATTTT
TRBV28	.	TRBJ1-2	.	CASSLGTRRMEGYTF	TGTGCCAGCAGTTTGGGGACACGACGAATGGAAGGCTACACCTTC
TRBV20-1	.	TRBJ1-2	.	CSARAPHGYTF	TGCAGTGCTAGAGCGCCCCATGGCTACACCTTC
TRBV15	.	TRBJ1-2	.	CATSRDGYGYTF	TGTGCCACCAGCAGAGACGGGTATGGCTACACCTTC
TRBV7-2	.	TRBJ2-7	.	CASSLERRVSYEQYF	TGTGCCAGCAGCTTAGAGAGGAGGGTCTCCTACGAGCAGTACTTC
TRBV30	TRBD1	TRBJ1-1	.	CAWSITGARTEAFF	TGTGCCTGGAGTATTACAGGGGCGCGCACTGAAGCTTTCTTT
TRBV11-3	TRBD2	TRBJ2-1	.	CASSLQTSASEQFF	TGTGCCAGCAGCTTACAGACTAGCGCCTCGGAGCAGTTCTTC
TRBV7-2	.	TRBJ2-2	.	CASSLLGTTGELFF	TGTGCCAGCAGCTTACTGGGGACCACCGGGGAGCTGTTTTTT
TRBV3-1/TRBV3-2	.	TRBJ2-7	.	CASSQVGSSYEQYF	TGTGCCAGCAGCCAAGTGGGGAGCTCCTACGAGCAGTACTTC
TRBV6-6	TRBD1	TRBJ1-2	.	CASTLLTGPNYGYTF	TGTGCCAGCACCCTACTGACAGGGCCCAACTATGGCTACACCTTC
TRBV28	.	TRBJ2-5	.	CASSSVTVNQETQYF	TGTGCCAGCAGTTCCGTCACAGTAAACCAAGAGACCCAGTACTTC
TRBV6-4	TRBD1	TRBJ1-1	.	CASSQTGGGTEAFF	TGTGCCAGCAGTCAGACAGGGGGGGGCACTGAAGCTTTCTTT
TRBV7-2	TRBD2	TRBJ2-1	.	CASSHPRASGSYEQFF	TGTGCCAGCAGCCATCCCCGGGCTAGCGGGAGTTATGAGCAGTTCTTC
TRBV6-5	TRBD1	TRBJ2-3	.	CASRRRTGNVDTQYF	TGTGCCAGCAGACGCCGGACAGGGAATGTAGATACGCAGTATTTT
TRBV19	TRBD1	TRBJ2-3	.	CASRQTGLGDTQYF	TGTGCCAGTAGGCAGACAGGGCTAGGCGATACGCAGTATTTT
TRBV7-8	TRBD2	TRBJ2-5	.	CASSLVTSGETQYF	TGTGCCAGCAGCTTAGTCACTAGCGGAGAGACCCAGTACTTC
TRBV2	TRBD1	TRBJ1-1	.	CASSGQGVPEAFF	TGTGCCAGCAGCGGACAGGGAGTTCCTGAAGCTTTCTTT
TRBV3-1/TRBV3-2	.	TRBJ2-7	.	CASSLLGGPQYEQYF	TGTGCCAGCAGCCTCCTCGGGGGGCCCCAATACGAGCAGTACTTC
TRBV19	TRBD1	TRBJ1-5	.	CASSNIGLGQAAGPQHF	TGTGCCAGTAGTAATATCGGGCTTGGACAGGCTGCGGGGCCCCAGCATTTT
TRBV5-1	.	TRBJ1-5	.	CASSFGNNQPQHF	TGCGCCAGCAGCTTTGGGAACAATCAGCCCCAGCATTTT
TRBV19	.	TRBJ1-6	.	CASSLYGGSNSPLHF	TGTGCCAGTAGTTTGTATGGGGGATCTAATTCACCCCTCCACTTT
TRBV2	TRBD1	TRBJ1-2	once	CASSRDRGTYGYTF	TGTGCCAGCAGCCGGGACAGGGGGACCTATGGCTACACCTTC
TRBV5-5	.	TRBJ1-2	.	CASSLISTNYGYTF	TGTGCCAGCAGCTTGATCAGCACAAACTATGGCTACACCTTC
TRBV6-5	.	TRBJ1-2	.	CASSYTGYYGYTF	TGTGCCAGCAGTTACACAGGGTACTATGGCTACACCTTC
TRBV4-3	TRBD2	TRBJ2-7	.	CASSQETSGGSEQYF	TGCGCCAGCAGCCAAGAAACAAGCGGGGGTTCCGAGCAGTACTTC
TRBV24-1	.	TRBJ2-1	.	CATSVGGPSYNEQFF	TGTGCCACCAGTGTAGGGGGGCCCTCCTACAATGAGCAGTTCTTC
TRBV5-1	TRBD1	TRBJ1-1	.	CASSRDSPNTEAFF	TGCGCCAGCAGCAGGGACAGCCCGAACACTGAAGCTTTCTTT